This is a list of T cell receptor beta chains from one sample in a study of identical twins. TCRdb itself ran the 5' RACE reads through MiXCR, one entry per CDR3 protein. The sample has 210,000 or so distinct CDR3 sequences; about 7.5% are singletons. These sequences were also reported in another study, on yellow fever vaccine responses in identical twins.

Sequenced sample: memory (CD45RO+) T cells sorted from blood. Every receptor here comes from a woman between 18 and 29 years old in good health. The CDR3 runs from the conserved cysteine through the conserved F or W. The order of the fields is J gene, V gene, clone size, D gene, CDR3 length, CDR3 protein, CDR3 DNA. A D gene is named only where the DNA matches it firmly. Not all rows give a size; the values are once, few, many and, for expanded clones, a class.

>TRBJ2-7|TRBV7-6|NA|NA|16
CASSSRLTESIYEQYF
TGTGCCAGCAGCTCTAGATTGACCGAATCCATCTACGAGCAGTACTTC
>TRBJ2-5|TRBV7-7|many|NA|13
CASSLGVQETQYF
TGTGCTAGCAGCTTAGGGGTACAAGAGACCCAGTACTTC
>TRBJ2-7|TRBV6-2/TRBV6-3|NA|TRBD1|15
CASSTDRVSPYEQYF
TGTGCCAGCAGTACGGACAGGGTGAGTCCCTACGAGCAGTACTTC
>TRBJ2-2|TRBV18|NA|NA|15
CASSIDSQVTGELFF
TGTGCCAGCTCTATAGACAGTCAAGTCACCGGGGAGCTGTTTTTT
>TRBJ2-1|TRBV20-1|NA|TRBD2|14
CSATLAGGDNEQFF
TGCAGTGCCACACTGGCCGGGGGGGACAATGAGCAGTTCTTC
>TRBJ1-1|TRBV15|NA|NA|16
CATSRVRTARNTEAFF
TGTGCCACCAGCAGAGTTCGGACAGCTCGGAACACTGAAGCTTTCTTT
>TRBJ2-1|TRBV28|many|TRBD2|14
CASYYSGRLEEQFF
TGTGCCAGCTACTATAGCGGGAGGTTAGAGGAGCAGTTCTTC
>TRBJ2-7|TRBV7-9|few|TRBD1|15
CASSLGTGVAYEQYF
TGTGCCAGCAGCTTAGGGACAGGGGTGGCCTACGAGCAGTACTTC
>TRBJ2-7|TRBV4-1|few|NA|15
CASSQEGWEFYEQYF
TGCGCCAGCAGCCAAGAAGGTTGGGAGTTCTACGAGCAGTACTTC
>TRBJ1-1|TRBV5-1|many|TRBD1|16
CASSFGTGVRNTEAFF
TGCGCCAGCAGCTTTGGGACAGGGGTAAGGAACACTGAAGCTTTCTTT
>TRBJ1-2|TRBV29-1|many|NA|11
CSVEDADGYTF
TGCAGCGTTGAAGATGCCGATGGCTACACCTTC
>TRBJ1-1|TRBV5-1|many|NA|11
CASSSDTEAFF
TGCGCCAGCAGCTCTGACACTGAAGCTTTCTTT
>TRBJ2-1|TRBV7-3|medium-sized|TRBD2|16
CASSTGLAGGIDEQFF
TGTGCCAGCAGCACCGGACTAGCGGGGGGTATCGATGAGCAGTTCTTC
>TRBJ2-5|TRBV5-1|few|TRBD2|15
CASSSQSGGAQTQYF
TGCGCCAGCAGCTCCCAAAGCGGGGGGGCGCAGACCCAGTACTTC
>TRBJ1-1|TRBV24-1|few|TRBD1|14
CATSRDSVNTEAFF
TGTGCCACCAGTCGGGACAGCGTGAACACTGAAGCTTTCTTT
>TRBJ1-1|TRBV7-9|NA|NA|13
CASSLSLVTKAFF
TGTGCCAGCAGCTTATCGTTGGTCACTAAAGCTTTCTTT
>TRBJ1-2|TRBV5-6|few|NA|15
CASSLGGVAGYGYTF
TGTGCCAGCAGCTTGGGTGGCGTGGCAGGCTATGGCTACACCTTC
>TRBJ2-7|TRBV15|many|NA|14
CATSRDHLGDEQYF
TGTGCCACCAGCAGAGATCACCTGGGGGACGAGCAGTACTTC
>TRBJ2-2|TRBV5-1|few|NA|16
CASSLAKQVNTGELFF
TGCGCCAGCAGCTTGGCCAAACAGGTCAACACCGGGGAGCTGTTTTTT
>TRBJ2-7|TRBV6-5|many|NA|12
CASGFVEYEQYF
TGTGCCAGCGGATTCGTGGAATACGAGCAGTACTTC
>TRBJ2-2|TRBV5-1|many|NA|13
CASSTTVSGELFF
TGCGCCAGCAGCACTACAGTGTCCGGGGAGCTGTTTTTT
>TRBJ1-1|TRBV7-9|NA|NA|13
CASPLKGDTEAFF
TGTGCCAGCCCCCTAAAGGGGGACACTGAAGCTTTCTTT
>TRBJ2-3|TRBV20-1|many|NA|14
CSAWVGSRTDTQYF
TGCAGTGCTTGGGTAGGGAGCCGCACAGATACGCAGTATTTT
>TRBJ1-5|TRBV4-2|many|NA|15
CASSQEGQNNQPQHF
TGTGCCAGCAGCCAAGAGGGGCAGAACAATCAGCCCCAGCATTTT
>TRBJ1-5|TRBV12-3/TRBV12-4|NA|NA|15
CASSSVLQGDQPQHF
TGTGCCAGCAGTTCTGTTTTGCAGGGAGATCAGCCCCAGCATTTT
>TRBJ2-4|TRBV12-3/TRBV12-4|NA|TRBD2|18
CAFSPGTSGAGVKNIQYF
TGTGCCTTCAGCCCCGGGACTAGCGGGGCGGGGGTGAAAAACATTCAGTACTTC
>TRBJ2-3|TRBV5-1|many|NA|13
CASSLRSTDTQYF
TGCGCCAGCAGCTTGAGGAGCACAGATACGCAGTATTTT
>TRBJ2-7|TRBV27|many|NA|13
CASSPRPSYEQYF
TGTGCCAGCAGTCCACGACCGAGCTACGAGCAGTACTTC
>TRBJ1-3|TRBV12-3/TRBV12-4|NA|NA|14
CASGYGGPGNTIYF
TGTGCCAGCGGATACGGGGGGCCTGGAAACACCATATATTTT
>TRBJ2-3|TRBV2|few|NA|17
CASTSKGSGGFTDTQYF
TGTGCCAGCACCTCAAAGGGGAGTGGCGGGTTCACAGATACGCAGTATTTT
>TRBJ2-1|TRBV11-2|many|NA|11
CASSAGNEQFF
TGTGCCAGCAGCGCAGGCAATGAGCAGTTCTTC
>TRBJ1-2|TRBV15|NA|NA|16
CATSRDYRAGGSGYTF
TGTGCCACCAGCAGAGATTACAGGGCGGGCGGGAGTGGCTACACCTTC
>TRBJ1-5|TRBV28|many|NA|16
CASSLDPQGGYQPQHF
TGTGCCAGCAGTTTAGATCCACAGGGTGGGTATCAGCCCCAGCATTTT
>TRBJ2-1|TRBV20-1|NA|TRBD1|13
CRGQGPSYNEQFF
TGCAGGGGACAGGGGCCCTCCTACAATGAGCAGTTCTTC
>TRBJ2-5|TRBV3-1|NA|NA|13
CASSQRRRETQYF
TGTGCCAGCAGCCAAAGGCGGCGAGAGACCCAGTACTTC
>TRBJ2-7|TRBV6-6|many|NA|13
CASSPGLNYEQYF
TGTGCCAGCAGTCCCGGGTTAAACTACGAGCAGTACTTC
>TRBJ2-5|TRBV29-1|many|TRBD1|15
CSVTAWTGQRETQYF
TGCAGCGTAACGGCCTGGACAGGCCAAAGGGAGACCCAGTACTTC
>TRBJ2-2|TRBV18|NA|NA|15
CASSPRKGVTGELFF
TGTGCCAGCTCACCAAGAAAGGGAGTCACCGGGGAGCTGTTTTTT
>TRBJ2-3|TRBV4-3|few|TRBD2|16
CASSQSGLAVQDTQYF
TGCGCCAGCAGCCAATCGGGACTAGCGGTCCAAGATACGCAGTATTTT
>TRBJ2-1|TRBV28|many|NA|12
CARWTGTNEQFF
TGTGCCAGGTGGACCGGAACAAATGAGCAGTTCTTC
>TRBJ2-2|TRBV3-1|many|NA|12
CASTIGRGELFF
TGTGCCAGCACCATTGGGCGCGGGGAGCTGTTTTTT
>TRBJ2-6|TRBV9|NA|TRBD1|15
CASSWTGTGANVLTF
TGTGCCAGCAGCTGGACAGGGACGGGGGCCAACGTCCTGACTTTC
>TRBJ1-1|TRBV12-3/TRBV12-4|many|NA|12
CAIRPGNTEAFF
TGTGCCATCCGGCCAGGGAATACTGAAGCTTTCTTT
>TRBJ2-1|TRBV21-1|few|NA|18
CASKPPNRGKRAYNEQFF
TGTGCCAGCAAACCTCCAAACCGGGGCAAACGGGCCTACAATGAGCAGTTCTTC